This is a list of T cell receptor beta chains from one sample in a study of blood T cell repertoires in COVID-19. TCRdb's copy holds only in-frame clones and misses some; the assay was immunoSEQ multiplex PCR. The repertoire includes 100,000 or so clones, around 86% of them detected once, and 3.5% to 5% sits in the top ten. What was sequenced was peripheral blood. The receptors here all came from a man in his forties or fifties with acute or convalescent COVID-19. Each CDR3 is given with its conserved first and last residue. A D gene is named only where the DNA matches it firmly. Size values are once, few and many counts, or a class for expanded clones, and some rows have none.

>-|-|TRBV5-1|TRBJ2-2
CASSLAHEGTGELFF
TGCGCCAGCAGCTTGGCCCATGAGGGCACCGGGGAGCTGTTTTTT
>-|TRBD1|TRBV7-2|TRBJ1-3
CASSLGQGARGNTIYF
TGTGCCAGCAGCTTGGGACAGGGGGCGCGCGGAAACACCATATATTTT
>-|-|TRBV28|TRBJ2-7
CASTSDSPYEQYF
TGTGCCAGCACATCGGACTCTCCCTACGAGCAGTACTTC
>-|TRBD2|TRBV4-2|TRBJ2-3
CASRNGGDTDTQYF
TGTGCCAGCAGGAACGGGGGGGACACAGATACGCAGTATTTT
>-|TRBD1|TRBV19|TRBJ1-4
CASSTVQGASNEKLFF
TGTGCCAGTAGTACCGTACAGGGGGCGTCTAATGAAAAACTGTTTTTT
>-|-|TRBV6-5|TRBJ1-5
CASSYSGGNQPQHF
TGTGCCAGCAGTTATAGCGGGGGGAATCAGCCCCAGCATTTT
>-|TRBD1|TRBV7-3|TRBJ1-2
CASSLYQGAPGGYTF
TGTGCCAGCAGCTTATACCAGGGGGCGCCGGGTGGCTACACCTTC
>-|-|TRBV6-5|TRBJ1-4
CASSPRAISGEKLFF
TGTGCCAGCAGCCCCCGGGCAATCAGCGGTGAAAAACTGTTTTTT
>once|-|TRBV24-1|TRBJ2-1
CATSDVDEQFF
TGTGCCACCAGTGATGTCGATGAGCAGTTCTTC
>few|TRBD1|TRBV15|TRBJ2-1
CATSRGIGTGDNEQFF
TGTGCCACCAGCAGAGGGATAGGGACAGGGGACAATGAGCAGTTCTTC
>-|-|TRBV30|TRBJ1-6
CAWMRGSSNSPLHF
TGTGCCTGGATGCGGGGCTCTAGCAATTCACCCCTCCACTTT
>few|TRBD2|TRBV19|TRBJ2-2
CASSIEGLAGMNTGELFF
TGTGCCAGTAGTATAGAAGGACTAGCGGGAATGAACACCGGGGAGCTGTTTTTT
>-|TRBD2|TRBV19|TRBJ2-3
CASSTRLAALSTDTQYF
TGTGCCAGTAGTACCAGACTAGCGGCCCTGAGCACAGATACGCAGTATTTT
>-|TRBD1|TRBV5-6|TRBJ1-2
CASSSWTGGIGYTF
TGTGCCAGCAGCTCCTGGACAGGGGGCATTGGCTACACCTTC
>-|-|TRBV6-5|TRBJ1-2
CASSSRFSGYTF
TGTGCCAGCAGTTCCCGATTTAGCGGCTACACCTTC
>-|-|TRBV20-1|TRBJ2-3
CSASQTRPRTDTQYF
TGCAGTGCTAGTCAGACTAGACCCCGCACAGATACGCAGTATTTT
>-|-|TRBV9|TRBJ2-7
CASSVEGGPTYEQYF
TGTGCCAGCAGCGTAGAAGGCGGTCCCACCTACGAGCAGTACTTC
>-|-|TRBV5-1|TRBJ1-2
CASSLASGNYGYTF
TGCGCCAGCAGCTTGGCGTCAGGGAACTATGGCTACACCTTC
>-|-|TRBV6-6|TRBJ1-1
CASSYARGEGTEAFF
TGTGCCAGCAGTTATGCGAGAGGGGAGGGCACTGAAGCTTTCTTT
>few|TRBD1|TRBV13|TRBJ1-6
CASSSSTGTSSFPLHF
TGTGCCAGCAGCTCCTCGACAGGGACAAGCTCATTCCCCCTCCACTTT
>-|-|TRBV19|TRBJ2-1
CASSIDTINEQFF
TGTGCCAGTAGTATAGACACAATCAATGAGCAGTTCTTC
>-|-|TRBV7-3|TRBJ2-3
CASSRTGTMDTQYF
TGTGCCAGCAGCCGAACCGGGACAATGGATACGCAGTATTTT